This TCR beta chain was profiled in a study of yellow fever vaccine responses in identical twins. In germline, CDR1 is MDHEN, CDR2 SYDVKM. V gave up 5 bases and J gave up 7 bases, with 23 bases separating them. This CDR3 is built from 17 residues. Study-wide findings and caveats: A vaccine T cell response that seemed partly convergent and partly personalized was reported in twins.

As to this clonotype: What it binds is unknown.

One entry per CDR3 protein results from TCRdb running MiXCR on the RT-PCR reads. Altogether roughly 18,000 distinct CDR3 sequences are present, around 67% being singletons, with the ten largest covering about 8.4%. The rearrangement uses TRBV28 and TRBJ1-4; TRBD1 is a possible D gene (6 bases). The sequence was obtained from a woman aged 18-29 years who received the yellow fever vaccine. Sequencing was performed on T cells from blood (PBMCs), unsorted or a sorted subset (not recorded which), taken before or after yellow fever vaccination (not recorded which). CDR3 coding DNA: TGTGCCAGCAGTCCGCCCCGGGGGCAAGAACTTAGTGAAAAACTGTTTTTT. The encoded protein is CASSPPRGQELSEKLFF.